This T cell receptor beta chain is drawn from a study of cytomegalovirus exposure and HLA in healthy donors. PCR primers comprised 60 Vbeta and 13 Jbeta primers. Assay used: immunoSEQ multiplex PCR; TCRdb lists only in-frame clones, some missing. This sample yields some 190,000 clones, of which roughly 80% are seen a single time; about 1.6% belongs to the top ten. Germline V gene data show CDR1 as SGDLS and CDR2 as YYNGEE. With 3 bases clipped from V and 3 bases from J, the junction kept 13 bases outside the gene matches. The CDR3 spans 18 residues. Details on this clone: Its antigen is currently unknown.

Whole-study findings and limits: Diagnosis of cytomegalovirus status made by the classifier reportedly showed high specificity and sensitivity.

The V gene is TRBV9, the J gene TRBJ2-2, with 8 bases identical to TRBD2. The source material was PBMCs. The receptor was isolated from a man aged 35 to 55 in good health and CMV-seronegative. The CDR3 spells CASSDREGPGLHTGELFF. CDR3 bases: TGTGCCAGCAGCGACCGGGAGGGACCGGGACTACACACCGGGGAGCTGTTTTTT.